This TCR beta chain was identified in a study of response to subunit inactivated influenza vaccine. TCRdb used MiXCR to reprocess the RT-PCR reads, holding one entry per CDR3 protein. The sample has around 580,000 distinct CDR3 sequences, over 9.5% seen once. V was clipped by 7 bases and J by 0 bases, with 10 bases between them. Germline CDR1 and CDR2: SGHTA and FQGNSA. The CDR3 is 15 residues long. Study conclusions and caveats: The authors proposed limited new T cell recruitment per seasonal influenza vaccination.

Turning to this clonotype: The antigen remains undetermined.

The rearrangement uses TRBV7-2 and TRBJ1-6, with D hard to call. The starting material was PBMCs from blood, obtained on the day of vaccination. This clonotype originated in a man between 45 and 60 years old who received an inactivated influenza vaccine. CDR3 residues: CASTPPDSYNSPLHF. Written as DNA, the CDR3 is TGTGCCAGCACCCCACCCGACTCCTATAATTCACCCCTCCACTTT. The full variable domain, in which reference TRBV7-2 and TRBJ1-6 provide the parts outside the CDR3, is GAGVSQSPSNKVTEKGKDVELRCDPISGHTALYWYRQSLGQGLEFLIYFQGNSAPDKSGLPSDRFSAERTGGSVSTLTIQRTQQEDSAVYLCASTPPDSYNSPLHFGNGTRLTVT.